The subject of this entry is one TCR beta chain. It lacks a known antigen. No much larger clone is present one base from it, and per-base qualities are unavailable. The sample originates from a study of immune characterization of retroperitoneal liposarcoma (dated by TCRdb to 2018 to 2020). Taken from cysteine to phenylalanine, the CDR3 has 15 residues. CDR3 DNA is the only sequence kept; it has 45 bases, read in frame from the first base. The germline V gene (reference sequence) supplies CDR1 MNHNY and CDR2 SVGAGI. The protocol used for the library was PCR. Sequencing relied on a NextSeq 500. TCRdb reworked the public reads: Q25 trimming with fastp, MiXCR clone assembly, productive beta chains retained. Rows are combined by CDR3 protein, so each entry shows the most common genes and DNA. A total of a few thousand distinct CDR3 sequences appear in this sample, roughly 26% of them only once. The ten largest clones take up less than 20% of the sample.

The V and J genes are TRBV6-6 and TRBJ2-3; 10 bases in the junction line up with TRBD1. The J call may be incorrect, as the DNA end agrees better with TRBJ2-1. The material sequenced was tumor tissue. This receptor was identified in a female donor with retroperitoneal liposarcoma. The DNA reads TGTGCCAGCAGTGCCTGGACAGGGGGTGCGGAGACCCAGTTCTTC. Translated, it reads CASSAWTGGAETQFF.